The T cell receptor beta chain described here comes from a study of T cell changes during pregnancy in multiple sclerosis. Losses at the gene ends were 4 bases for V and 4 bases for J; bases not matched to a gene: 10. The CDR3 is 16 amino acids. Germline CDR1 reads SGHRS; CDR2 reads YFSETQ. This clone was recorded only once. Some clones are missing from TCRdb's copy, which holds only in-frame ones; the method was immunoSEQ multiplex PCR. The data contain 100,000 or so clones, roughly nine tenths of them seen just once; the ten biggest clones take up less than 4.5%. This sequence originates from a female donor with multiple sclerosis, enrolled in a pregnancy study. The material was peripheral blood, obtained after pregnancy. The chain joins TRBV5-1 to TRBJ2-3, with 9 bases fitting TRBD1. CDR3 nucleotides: TGCGCCAGCAGCGTGATGTCGGGACAGGGTGCAGATACGCAGTATTTT. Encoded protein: CASSVMSGQGADTQYF.